Below, one TCR beta chain is given with its context. Only in-frame clones appear in the TCRdb table, and some are missing; sequencing was by immunoSEQ multiplex PCR. The table shows fewer than 200,000 clones, with 80% to 95% occurring only once. The sample belongs to a study of control samples from healthy donors and cancer patients. Germline lookup yields CDR1 ENHRY and CDR2 SYGVKD. This CDR3 is 17 amino acids long. V shed 2 bases and J shed 1 base, with 17 bases lying between them. V gene TRBV10-3 combines with J gene TRBJ1-1, with a possible D match to TRBD1 (6 bases). Material: blood. The sequence was obtained from a woman aged 60-75 years in good health. CDR3 sequence (DNA): TGTGCCATCAGTGAGGGCCTGGGGGCGGACAAGAACACTGAAGCTTTCTTT. This gives the protein CAISEGLGADKNTEAFF.